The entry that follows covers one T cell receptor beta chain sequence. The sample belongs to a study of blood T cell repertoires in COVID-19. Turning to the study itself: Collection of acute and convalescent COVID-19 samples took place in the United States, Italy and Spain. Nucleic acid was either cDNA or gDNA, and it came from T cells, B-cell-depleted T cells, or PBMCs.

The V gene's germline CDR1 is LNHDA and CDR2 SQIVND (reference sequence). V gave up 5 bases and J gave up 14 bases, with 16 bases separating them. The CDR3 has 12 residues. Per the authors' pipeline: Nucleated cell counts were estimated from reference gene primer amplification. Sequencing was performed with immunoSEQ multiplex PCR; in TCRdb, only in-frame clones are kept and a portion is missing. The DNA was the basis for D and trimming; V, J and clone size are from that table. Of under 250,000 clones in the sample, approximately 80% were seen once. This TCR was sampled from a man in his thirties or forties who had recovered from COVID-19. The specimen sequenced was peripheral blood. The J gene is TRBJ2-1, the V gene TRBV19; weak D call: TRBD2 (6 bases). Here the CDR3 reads CASSVNGGTKFF. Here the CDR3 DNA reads TGTGCCAGTAGTGTAAATGGCGGGACGAAGTTCTTC.